A selection of T cell receptor beta chains follows, all from one sample in a study of cytomegalovirus exposure and HLA in healthy donors. The assay was immunoSEQ multiplex PCR, and TCRdb's table has in-frame clones only and misses some. Among 170,000 or so clones listed, roughly 86% were seen once. Sequenced: PBMCs. The receptors stem from a girl between 10 and 17 years old in good health and CMV-seropositive. CDR3s include the opening cysteine and the closing phenylalanine or tryptophan. The order of the fields is J gene, clone size, D gene, V gene, CDR3 protein, CDR3 DNA. A D gene is named only where the DNA matches it firmly. Size is omitted from some rows. Given values are once, few, many or a class for expanded clones.

>TRBJ1-1|-|-|TRBV7-8
CASSSGGLTEAFF
TGTGCCAGCAGCTCGGGGGGACTCACTGAAGCTTTCTTT
>TRBJ2-7|few|-|TRBV5-4
CASTDGGDRSRWGEQYF
TGTGCCAGCACCGATGGCGGGGACAGATCTCGATGGGGGGAGCAGTACTTC
>TRBJ2-3|-|-|TRBV4-1
CASSQPLRTSTDTQYF
TGCGCCAGCAGCCAACCGCTACGGACTAGCACAGATACGCAGTATTTT
>TRBJ1-4|-|-|TRBV27
CASSLSVQPNEKLFF
TGTGCCAGCAGTTTATCAGTACAGCCTAATGAAAAACTGTTTTTT
>TRBJ1-1|-|TRBD1|TRBV5-1
CASSLGGQGGTEAFF
TGCGCCAGCAGCTTGGGGGGACAGGGGGGCACTGAAGCTTTCTTT
>TRBJ2-2|few|TRBD1|TRBV12-5
CASGFGTGGEGENTGELFF
TGTGCTAGTGGTTTCGGGACAGGGGGCGAGGGGGAAAACACCGGGGAGCTGTTTTTT
>TRBJ1-5|-|TRBD1|TRBV10-2
CASSPRGGQGYQPQHF
TGCGCCAGCAGCCCTAGGGGGGGACAGGGATATCAGCCCCAGCATTTT
>TRBJ2-5|-|-|TRBV11-3
CASSLGAREETQYF
TGTGCCAGCAGCTTAGGGGCGAGGGAAGAGACCCAGTACTTC
>TRBJ2-7|-|TRBD1|TRBV11-2
CASGYTDRRGEQYF
TGTGCCAGCGGGTATACGGACAGGCGAGGCGAGCAGTACTTC
>TRBJ1-2|-|-|TRBV6-5
CASSSTGTREGYTF
TGTGCCAGCAGTTCAACAGGGACCCGAGAGGGCTACACCTTC
>TRBJ1-1|-|-|TRBV25-1
CASSESRQAVNTEAFF
TGTGCCAGCAGTGAATCGCGACAGGCAGTGAACACTGAAGCTTTCTTT
>TRBJ1-6|once|TRBD1|TRBV11-2
CASSRIGDSRIHF
TGTGCCAGCAGCCGAATTGGGGACAGCCGTATCCACTTT
>TRBJ1-4|-|-|TRBV5-1
CASSEQTKEKLFF
TGCGCCAGCAGCGAACAGACTAAGGAAAAACTGTTTTTT
>TRBJ1-2|-|-|TRBV4-2
CASSITPEGDGYTF
TGTGCCAGCAGCATAACGCCCGAGGGAGATGGCTACACCTTC
>TRBJ2-7|-|TRBD1|TRBV5-4
CASSLGTASSYEQYF
TGTGCCAGCAGCCTTGGGACAGCGAGCTCCTACGAGCAGTACTTC
>TRBJ2-1|-|TRBD2|TRBV2
CASNLAGGYNEQFF
TGTGCCAGCAATTTAGCGGGGGGCTATAATGAGCAGTTCTTC
>TRBJ1-1|-|-|TRBV19
CASSKRENTEAFF
TGTGCCAGTAGTAAACGGGAGAACACTGAAGCTTTCTTT
>TRBJ2-1|-|-|TRBV6-5
CASSFIGGRGNEQFF
TGTGCCAGCAGTTTCATAGGCGGCCGTGGGAATGAGCAGTTCTTC
>TRBJ2-7|-|-|TRBV2
CASRGASYEQYF
TGTGCCAGCAGAGGGGCGTCCTACGAGCAGTACTTC
>TRBJ1-2|-|-|TRBV27
CASSLYSGNYGYTF
TGTGCCAGCAGTTTATACTCGGGAAACTATGGCTACACCTTC
>TRBJ1-2|-|TRBD1|TRBV7-9
CASSLGTGGLGYTF
TGTGCCAGCAGCTTAGGGACAGGGGGCCTTGGCTACACCTTC
>TRBJ1-4|once|-|TRBV5-4
CASSLGRDEKLFF
TGTGCCAGCAGCTTGGGCAGGGATGAAAAACTGTTTTTT
>TRBJ1-1|-|TRBD1|TRBV5-6
CASSPDRGRRMNTEAFF
TGTGCCAGCAGTCCCGACAGGGGGCGAAGAATGAACACTGAAGCTTTCTTT
>TRBJ1-6|-|TRBD1|TRBV18
CASSAGTAINSPLHF
TGTGCCAGCTCAGCCGGGACAGCCATTAATTCACCCCTCCACTTT
>TRBJ1-3|once|-|TRBV30
CAWSVRGLTASGNTIYF
TGTGCCTGGAGTGTACGAGGACTTACCGCCTCTGGAAACACCATATATTTT
>TRBJ2-1|-|-|TRBV4-1
CASSQVRGAILNEQFF
TGCGCCAGCAGCCAAGTCCGGGGGGCCATACTCAATGAGCAGTTCTTC
>TRBJ1-1|-|-|TRBV11-2
CASSFGAVPEAFF
TGTGCCAGCAGCTTTGGAGCGGTTCCTGAAGCTTTCTTT
>TRBJ2-2|-|-|TRBV11-2
CASSLGGTMYTGELFF
TGTGCCAGCAGCTTAGGAGGGACAATGTACACCGGGGAGCTGTTTTTT
>TRBJ1-2|-|TRBD1|TRBV7-2
CASSLNPRGHIVRGYTF
TGTGCCAGCAGCTTAAATCCGAGGGGGCATATAGTACGTGGCTACACCTTC
>TRBJ1-4|-|-|TRBV5-1
CASSLAGSANEKLFF
TGCGCCAGCAGCTTGGCGGGATCTGCTAATGAAAAACTGTTTTTT
>TRBJ2-3|few|TRBD2|TRBV6-1
CASGTAGETDTQYF
TGTGCCAGCGGAACAGCGGGGGAGACAGATACGCAGTATTTT
>TRBJ2-5|-|-|TRBV5-1
CASSLPQETQYF
TGCGCCAGCAGCTTGCCTCAAGAGACCCAGTACTTC
>TRBJ2-1|-|-|TRBV10-1
CASSESGVGNEQFF
TGCGCCAGCAGTGAGTCCGGGGTGGGGAATGAGCAGTTCTTC
>TRBJ1-1|-|TRBD1|TRBV18
CASSPQKGAYTEAFF
TGTGCCAGCTCACCACAGAAGGGGGCTTACACTGAAGCTTTCTTT
>TRBJ1-1|few|-|TRBV30
CALWGGENTEAFF
TGTGCCTTATGGGGAGGGGAGAACACTGAAGCTTTCTTT
>TRBJ2-1|-|TRBD2|TRBV5-1
CASSLVSGGHNEQFF
TGCGCCAGCAGCTTGGTCAGCGGGGGGCACAATGAGCAGTTCTTC
>TRBJ1-1|-|-|TRBV5-4
CASSFGGLFTEAFF
TGTGCCAGCAGCTTCGGGGGTCTGTTCACTGAAGCTTTCTTT
>TRBJ2-5|-|TRBD2|TRBV13
CASSSVRLAGEQETQYF
TGTGCCAGCAGCTCCGTCAGACTAGCGGGGGAGCAAGAGACCCAGTACTTC
>TRBJ1-3|-|-|TRBV19
CASRAGNTIYF
TGTGCCAGTAGGGCCGGAAACACCATATATTTT
>TRBJ1-1|-|-|TRBV7-9
CASSLGFQQKNTEAFF
TGTGCCAGCAGCTTAGGTTTTCAACAGAAGAACACTGAAGCTTTCTTT
>TRBJ1-2|-|-|TRBV27
CASSVQGAYGYTF
TGTGCCAGCAGTGTACAGGGAGCCTATGGCTACACCTTC
>TRBJ1-2|once|TRBD1|TRBV5-6
CASSSRTGYYGYTF
TGTGCCAGCAGCTCAAGGACAGGGTACTATGGCTACACCTTC
>TRBJ2-5|-|TRBD1|TRBV5-1
CASSLVGQGQETQYF
TGCGCCAGCAGCTTGGTGGGACAGGGACAAGAGACCCAGTACTTC
>TRBJ1-5|-|-|TRBV9
CASSVVTARGINQPQHF
TGTGCCAGCAGCGTAGTAACGGCGAGGGGGATCAATCAGCCCCAGCATTTT
>TRBJ1-2|-|-|TRBV4-1
CASSQEKGQVHYGYTF
TGCGCCAGCAGCCAAGAAAAGGGGCAAGTACACTATGGCTACACCTTC
>TRBJ1-1|-|-|TRBV9
CASSPGQNTEAFF
TGTGCCAGCAGCCCCGGACAGAACACTGAAGCTTTCTTT
>TRBJ2-1|-|TRBD1|TRBV6-6
CASSVQGAYNEQFF
TGTGCCAGCAGTGTACAGGGGGCTTACAATGAGCAGTTCTTC